Each of the 24 T cell receptor beta chains below was sequenced from the same sample in a study of blood T cell repertoires in COVID-19. Clones were read by immunoSEQ multiplex PCR, and TCRdb kept only the in-frame ones, dropping some. This table has approximately 330,000 clones, 86% appearing once. Specimen: PBMCs or T cells enriched from blood (not recorded which). Every receptor here comes from a woman aged 40 to 50 with acute COVID-19.

This chain uses TRBV7-3 with TRBJ1-1; 9 positions match TRBD1. The CDR3 sequence is 14 residues long. Per the germline V gene, CDR1 is SGHTA and CDR2 is FQGTGA. Losses at the gene ends were 6 bases for V and 4 bases for J; bases not matched to a gene: 6. This CDR3 reads CASRSGTGFTEAFF. The CDR3, as DNA: TGTGCCAGCAGGTCCGGGACAGGGTTCACTGAAGCTTTCTTT.

V usage is TRBV4-3 and J usage is TRBJ1-2; D perhaps matches TRBD1 (6 bases). Trimming took off 1 base at V and 4 bases at J, with 10 bases between the two ends. Germline lookup yields CDR1 LGHNA and CDR2 YSLEER. This CDR3 has 14 amino acids. CDR3 region: CASSQGSGVYGYTF. CDR3 DNA: TGCGCCAGCAGCCAAGGGTCAGGGGTCTATGGCTACACCTTC.

The rearrangement joins TRBV5-1 to TRBJ2-3; the match to TRBD2 covers 13 bases. The J segment lost 2 bases and the V segment lost 4 bases, leaving 13 bases of the junction unmatched. This CDR3 spans 19 amino acids. Germline V gene data show CDR1 as SGHRS and CDR2 as YFSETQ. CDR3 residues: CASSTGLAGVSPYTDTQYF. DNA for the CDR3: TGCGCCAGCAGCACAGGACTAGCGGGAGTTTCCCCTTACACAGATACGCAGTATTTT.

The gene calls are TRBV25-1 and TRBJ2-2; the D is unclear. The germline V gene has CDR1 MGHDK and CDR2 SYGVNS. The V and J ends lost 3 bases and 1 base respectively, with 6 bases between them. The CDR3 totals 14 residues. The CDR3 here is CASSDRRNTGELFF. The CDR3 bases are TGTGCCAGCAGTGACCGTCGGAACACCGGGGAGCTGTTTTTT.

The chain couples TRBV11-1 to TRBJ2-2, with 8 bases matching TRBD2. The CDR3 is made up of 16 amino acids. After removal of 5 bases from V and 3 bases from J, the junction contained 8 bases not matched to a gene. The germline gives CDR1 SGHAT, CDR2 FQDESV (reference sequence). The CDR3 DNA reads as TGTGCCAGCAGCGAAAGCGGGAGCCGTCACACCGGGGAGCTGTTTTTT. It codes for CASSESGSRHTGELFF. The complete variable domain, with remaining parts taken from reference TRBV11-1 and TRBJ2-2, reads EAEVAQSPRYKITEKSQAVAFWCDPISGHATLYWYRQILGQGPELLVQFQDESVVDDSQLPKDRFSAERLKGVDSTLKIQPAELGDSAMYLCASSESGSRHTGELFFGEGSRLTVL.

This clone was detected only a few times. This chain uses TRBV27 with TRBJ1-4, with 7 bases that match TRBD1. This CDR3 is built from 15 residues. Germline V gives CDR1 MNHEY, CDR2 SMNVEV (reference sequence). Trimming took 4 bases from V and 8 from J; bases not matched to a gene: 10. The CDR3, as DNA: TGTGCCAGCAGTTCCCCAGGGGGAGGAGGGGAAAAACTGTTTTTT. It encodes CASSSPGGGGEKLFF. The full variable domain, completed using reference TRBV27 and TRBJ1-4, is EAQVTQNPRYLITVTGKKLTVTCSQNMNHEYMSWYRQDPGLGLRQIYYSMNVEVTDKGDVPEGYKVSRKEKRNFPLILESPSPNQTSLYFCASSSPGGGGEKLFFGSGTQLSVL.

V and J are TRBV5-4 and TRBJ2-7, with D perhaps matching TRBD1 (6 bases). Germline loops: CDR1 SGHNT, CDR2 YYREEE (reference sequence). Trimming took 3 bases from V and 2 from J, leaving 15 bases between them. This CDR3 is 15 amino acids long. This chain's CDR3 is CASSYDGTPPYEQYF. DNA for the CDR3: TGTGCCAGCAGCTATGACGGGACACCTCCCTACGAGCAGTACTTC.

The chain recombines TRBV27 with TRBJ2-7; 10 positions agree with TRBD1. This CDR3 is built from 16 residues. From germline, CDR1 is MNHEY and CDR2 SMNVEV (reference sequence). The ends lost 11 bases at V and 4 bases at J; junction bases unmatched: 17. DNA for the CDR3: TGTGCCGGCTTCACTACCGGGACAGGGGTAGGGTACGAGCAGTACTTC. Protein: CAGFTTGTGVGYEQYF.

The chain carries TRBV21-1 and TRBJ1-5. TRBV21-1 is a documented pseudogene. This CDR3 is 16 amino acids long. The CDR3 spells CASSKRGEGGNQPQHF. CDR3 DNA sequence: TGTGCCAGCAGCAAACGGGGAGAGGGGGGGAATCAGCCCCAGCATTTT.

V usage is TRBV9 and J usage is TRBJ2-5, with D unresolved. The CDR3 is 15 amino acids. Trimming pared 1 base from V and 5 bases from J, leaving 15 bases between. In germline, CDR1 is SGDLS, CDR2 YYNGEE. The CDR3 here is CASSVSPNGWETQYF. CDR3 sequence (DNA): TGTGCCAGCAGCGTAAGTCCCAACGGTTGGGAGACCCAGTACTTC. The full variable domain, in which reference TRBV9 and TRBJ2-5 provide the parts outside the CDR3, is DSGVTQTPKHLITATGQRVTLRCSPRSGDLSVYWYQQSLDQGLQFLIQYYNGEERAKGNILERFSAQQFPDLHSELNLSSLELGDSALYFCASSVSPNGWETQYFGPGTRLLVL.

This clone was picked up one time. The J gene is TRBJ1-1, the V gene TRBV6-2 or TRBV6-3, with 7 positions matching TRBD1. V dropped 5 bases and J dropped 2; count of bases not matched to a gene: 5. The germline V gene encodes CDR1 MNHEY and CDR2 SVGEGT. CDR3 length: 14 amino acids. The CDR3 DNA reads as TGTGCCAGCAGTCGGGACAGAACTAACACTGAAGCTTTCTTT. Translated: CASSRDRTNTEAFF.

The V call is TRBV28, the J call TRBJ2-1, with D possibly being TRBD2 (5 bases). Germline CDR1 reads MDHEN; CDR2 reads SYDVKM. With 5 bases removed from V and 0 bases from J, the gap between germline ends came to 11 bases. The length of the CDR3 is 15 residues. For the CDR3, the DNA is TGTGCCAGCAGTATATCACGGGACTCCTACAATGAGCAGTTCTTC. This codes for CASSISRDSYNEQFF.

Points on this clone: The junction differs from germline at one of its ends, possibly a read error. The chain has TRBV6-2 or TRBV6-3 and TRBJ2-7; 9 bases fit TRBD1. Germline V gene data show CDR1 as MNHEY and CDR2 as SVGEGT. The CDR3 sequence is 11 residues long. For the CDR3, the DNA is TGTGCCAGCAGTAGGGACAGGGCGACACTCTTC. It encodes CASSRDRATLF.

This chain uses TRBV18 with TRBJ1-1; D may be TRBD1 (6 bases). Germline V gene lookup returns CDR1 KGHSH and CDR2 LQKENI. Trimming pared 0 bases from V and 4 bases from J, leaving 12 bases between. The CDR3 consists of 15 residues. The CDR3 coding sequence is TGTGCCAGCTCACCACCATTCACAGGGATCACTGAAGCTTTCTTT. Translated: CASSPPFTGITEAFF.

In regard to this clone: At one end the junction does not follow the germline gene, possibly because of a read error. The gene calls are TRBV7-7 and TRBJ2-2; TRBD2 matches 7 bases. The CDR3 has 16 amino acids. The germline gives CDR1 SSHAT, CDR2 FNYEAQ (reference sequence). The CDR3 DNA sequence: TGTGCTAGCAGCTCGCAAGCGGGAAGGAACACCGGGGAGCTGTTTTTT. It yields the protein CASSSQAGRNTGELFF.

This chain connects TRBV19 to TRBJ1-6; the D is unclear. The germline CDR1 and CDR2 sequences are LNHDA and SQIVND (reference sequence). The CDR3 loop spans 15 amino acids. V was clipped by 5 bases and J by 7 bases, with 15 bases between them. In nucleotides, the CDR3 is TGTGCCAGTAGTCCAGTGAGGGCTACAAATTCACCCCTCCACTTT. Its translation: CASSPVRATNSPLHF.

The CDR3 protein is CASGLRGDRGLMSSYNSPLHF. The CDR3 coding sequence is TGTGCCAGCGGTCTGAGGGGGGACAGGGGGCTTATGAGCTCCTATAATTCACCCCTCCACTTT. The chain links TRBV6-6 to TRBJ1-6; 12 nucleotides match TRBD1. The V gene end was trimmed by 8 bases and the J gene end by 0 bases; junction bases not matched to a gene: 17. This CDR3 comprises 21 residues. Germline V gene lookup returns CDR1 MNHNY and CDR2 SVGAGI (reference sequence).

This sequence joins TRBV3-1 (or the pseudogene TRBV3-2) and TRBJ2-7; 9 bases are shared with TRBD2. Germline V gene data show CDR1 as LGHDT and CDR2 as YNNKEL (reference sequence). Trimming took 4 bases from V and 2 from J; bases not matched to a gene: 6. CDR3 length: 15 residues. CDR3 DNA sequence: TGTGCCAGCAGCCCCACCCGACTAGCGGCCTACGAGCAGTACTTC. The encoded protein is CASSPTRLAAYEQYF.

Of note for this clone: One junction end disagrees with the germline gene, perhaps due to a read error. The chain recombines TRBV27 with TRBJ1-4; TRBD1 agrees at 7 bases. CDR1 and CDR2 from the germline V gene are MNHEY and SMNVEV (reference sequence). The CDR3 contains 11 residues. CDR3 sequence reads: CASSSDRLLGF. CDR3 coding DNA: TGTGCCAGCAGTTCGGACAGGCTGTTAGGCTTT.

This clone has a handful of counts. V and J are TRBV10-1 and TRBJ1-2; TRBD1 aligns across 10 bases. V was clipped by 6 bases and J by 5 bases; unmatched bases: 9. This CDR3 has 15 amino acids. Germline V lookup: CDR1 WNHNN, CDR2 SYGVQD (reference sequence). CDR3 region: CASREKGQGFYGYTF. DNA for the CDR3: TGCGCCAGCAGAGAGAAGGGACAGGGGTTTTATGGCTACACCTTC.

The chain couples TRBV28 to TRBJ2-7, with D perhaps matching TRBD1 (6 bases). V was shortened by 4 bases and J by 7 bases, with 20 bases between the two germline ends. CDR3 length equals 15 residues. The germline CDR1 and CDR2 sequences are MDHEN and SYDVKM. As DNA, the CDR3 is TGTGCCAGCAGTTCGGGAACGGCAGGGGCTGGAGAGCAGTACTTC. Residues: CASSSGTAGAGEQYF.

The chain carries TRBV2 and TRBJ1-4; tentatively, D is TRBD1 (5 bases). CDR3 size: 15 residues. Trimming pared 6 bases from V and 4 bases from J, leaving 15 bases between. Germline CDR1 SNHLY, CDR2 FYNNEI. CDR3 sequence reads: CASSETGTDNEKLFF. The DNA for the CDR3 is TGTGCCAGCAGCGAAACCGGGACTGATAATGAAAAACTGTTTTTT.

V gene TRBV3-1 (or the pseudogene TRBV3-2) combines with J gene TRBJ1-4, with 7 bases lining up with TRBD1. CDR3 length: 15 residues. J lost 1 base, V lost 6 bases, and 5 bases had no gene match. From germline, CDR1 is LGHDT and CDR2 YNNKEL (reference sequence). The CDR3 coding sequence is TGTGCCAGCAGTTCCCACAGGGGAACTAATGAAAAACTGTTTTTT. Amino acids: CASSSHRGTNEKLFF.

V and J are TRBV7-3 and TRBJ2-1, with 8 nucleotides matching TRBD2. Germline V gene lookup returns CDR1 SGHTA and CDR2 FQGTGA. This CDR3 comprises 18 residues. J gave up 3 bases and V 2 bases, and 12 bases lay outside the gene matches. The CDR3 DNA follows: TGTGCCAGCAGCTTAGGCCGACAAGCCAGCGGGGGCTACAATGAGCAGTTCTTC. It codes for CASSLGRQASGGYNEQFF.